The 27 T cell receptor beta chains presented below share a single source sample, sequenced in a study of cytomegalovirus exposure and HLA in healthy donors. Researchers ran the PCR with 60 Vbeta and 13 Jbeta primers. Measured with immunoSEQ multiplex PCR; TCRdb has only the in-frame clones, and not every one. The sample lists some 40,000 clones, 60% to 70% occurring once. The sequenced sample consisted of PBMCs. The receptors shown here come from a man in his 60s in good health and CMV-seropositive.

The chain is built from TRBV5-5 and TRBJ1-3; 7 bases agree with TRBD1. J lost 0 bases, V lost 2 bases, and 8 bases had no gene match. Germline V gives CDR1 SGHKS, CDR2 YYEKEE (reference sequence). The CDR3 sequence is 17 residues long. The CDR3 loop is CASSFRRTGNSGNTIYF. In nucleotides, the CDR3 is TGTGCCAGCAGCTTCCGACGGACAGGAAACTCTGGAAACACCATATATTTT.

The chain uses TRBV5-4 and TRBJ2-1, with 9 bases matching TRBD2. J was trimmed by 7 bases and V by 4 bases; bases with no gene match: 9. There are 15 residues in the CDR3. CDR1 and CDR2 (germline): SGHNT, YYREEE (reference sequence). The CDR3, as DNA: TGTGCCAGCAGCGACAAGAGGACTAGCGAGAATGAGCAGTTCTTC. This encodes CASSDKRTSENEQFF.

The chain couples TRBV7-2 to TRBJ2-7; 7 bases fit TRBD2. The junction had 3 bases not matched to a gene; V was cut back by 4 bases and J by 6 bases. CDR1 and CDR2 from the germline V gene are SGHTA and FQGNSA. The CDR3 totals 12 residues. The CDR3, as DNA: TGTGCCAGCAGCTCGACTAGCCGCGAGCAGTACTTC. Translated, it gives CASSSTSREQYF.

This clone was observed once. The rearrangement uses TRBV6-4 and TRBJ1-3, with 8 bases fitting TRBD1. The germline V gene has CDR1 MRHNA and CDR2 SNTAGT. The CDR3 sequence is 16 residues long. Losses at the gene ends were 4 bases for V and 5 bases for J; bases not matched to a gene: 10. As DNA, the CDR3 is TGTGCCAGCAGTGCCCCGACAGGGGAAGTACGAAACACCATATATTTT. It codes for CASSAPTGEVRNTIYF.

This rearrangement joins TRBV9 to TRBJ1-1; D gene unclear. Germline lookup yields CDR1 SGDLS and CDR2 YYNGEE. This CDR3 has 15 residues. Deletions cut 0 bases from V and 5 bases from J, with 14 bases between. CDR3 in amino acids: CASSVAGGFGTEAFF. The CDR3 DNA sequence: TGTGCCAGCAGCGTAGCTGGCGGGTTTGGGACTGAAGCTTTCTTT. Complete variable domain (other parts from reference TRBV9 and TRBJ1-1): DSGVTQTPKHLITATGQRVTLRCSPRSGDLSVYWYQQSLDQGLQFLIQYYNGEERAKGNILERFSAQQFPDLHSELNLSSLELGDSALYFCASSVAGGFGTEAFFGQGTRLTVV.

CDR3 nucleotide sequence: TGCAGCGCCACCGAAGCAGGGGACACTGAAGCTTTCTTT. Translating gives CSATEAGDTEAFF. The chain recombines TRBV29-1 with TRBJ1-1, with TRBD1 as a possible D gene (6 bases). This CDR3 contains 13 residues. Trimming removed 7 bases at V and 3 bases at J, with 15 bases between. Germline lookup yields CDR1 SQVTM and CDR2 ANQGSEA.

This clone was counted between two and nine times. The chain employs TRBV5-5 and TRBJ2-7, with a tentative D call TRBD1 (6 bases). The germline V gene encodes CDR1 SGHKS and CDR2 YYEKEE (reference sequence). Trimming stripped 4 bases from V and 2 bases from J, with 13 bases between. The CDR3 has 14 amino acids. The CDR3: CASSKPQGTYEQYF. CDR3 bases: TGTGCCAGCAGCAAACCTCAGGGGACCTACGAGCAGTACTTC.

This chain connects TRBV7-6 to TRBJ2-2; 9 bases agree with TRBD1. Germline loops: CDR1 SGHVS, CDR2 FNYEAQ. V lost 1 base to trimming and J lost 4 bases; unmatched junction nucleotides: 7. This CDR3 has 17 residues. CDR3 loop: CASSLGAGTGTTGELFF. The CDR3, as DNA: TGTGCCAGCAGCTTAGGCGCCGGGACAGGGACCACCGGGGAGCTGTTTTTT.

V gene TRBV15 combines with J gene TRBJ2-4, with D perhaps TRBD1 (5 bases). Trimming stripped 0 bases from V and 9 bases from J, with 9 bases between. There are 13 residues in the CDR3. The V gene's germline CDR1 is LNHNV and CDR2 YYDKDF (reference sequence). CDR3 sequence: CATSRDRGGIQYF. The DNA of the CDR3 is TGTGCCACCAGCAGAGATAGGGGCGGCATTCAGTACTTC.

The rearrangement links TRBV5-1 to TRBJ1-1; D is unresolved. The CDR3 is made up of 14 amino acids. Trimming left V 1 base short and J 2 bases short, with 9 bases between. The germline CDR1 and CDR2 sequences are SGHRS and YFSETQ. CDR3 in DNA: TGCGCCAGCAGCTTGAGCGGCAGTAACACTGAAGCTTTCTTT. Encoded protein: CASSLSGSNTEAFF.

The chain employs TRBV7-2 and TRBJ2-5, with D perhaps matching TRBD2 (6 bases). This CDR3 spans 13 amino acids. V gave up 5 bases and J gave up 2 bases, with 9 bases separating them. The germline gives CDR1 SGHTA, CDR2 FQGNSA. In DNA, the CDR3 is TGTGCCAGCAGCCGACTAGGTCAAGAGACCCAGTACTTC. Translated, it gives CASSRLGQETQYF.

This clone turned up a few times. For the CDR3, the DNA is TGTGCCAGCAGTTTGGGAGGGGGGGTCCACGAGCAGTACTTC. As protein: CASSLGGGVHEQYF. This chain connects TRBV28 to TRBJ2-7; maybe TRBD2 (7 bases). The CDR3 totals 14 residues. Germline assignment: CDR1 MDHEN and CDR2 SYDVKM. V was trimmed by 3 bases and J by 5 bases, leaving 14 bases between them.

This sequence joins TRBV30 and TRBJ2-5; tentative D call: TRBD2 (5 bases). The V end was cut by 2 bases, the J end by 5 bases, with 12 bases between. There are 13 residues in the CDR3. CDR1 is GTSNPN, CDR2 SVGIG, per germline (reference sequence). This CDR3 is CAWSRNTGETQYF. CDR3 in DNA: TGTGCCTGGAGTAGGAATACGGGGGAGACCCAGTACTTC.

V is TRBV4-1 and J is TRBJ1-2; 10 positions match TRBD1. Germline V gene lookup returns CDR1 MGHRA and CDR2 YSYEKL. With 3 bases clipped from V and 4 bases from J, the junction kept 5 bases outside the gene matches. The CDR3 has 15 amino acids. CDR3 loop: CASSHTDRGFYGYTF. The DNA of the CDR3 is TGCGCCAGCAGCCATACGGACAGGGGGTTCTATGGCTACACCTTC.

The chain is built from TRBV7-2 and TRBJ2-5, with D unclear. Per the germline V gene, CDR1 is SGHTA and CDR2 is FQGNSA. CDR3 size: 14 residues. Trimming pared 2 bases from V and 3 bases from J, leaving 10 bases between. CDR3 DNA: TGTGCCAGCAGCTTATATTTCCCGGAAGAGACCCAGTACTTC. Translating gives CASSLYFPEETQYF. The whole variable domain, remainder taken from reference TRBV7-2 and TRBJ2-5, is GAGVSQSPSNKVTEKGKDVELRCDPISGHTALYWYRQSLGQGLEFLIYFQGNSAPDKSGLPSDRFSAERTGGSVSTLTIQRTQQEDSAVYLCASSLYFPEETQYFGPGTRLLVL.

The chain couples TRBV11-2 to TRBJ2-1, with D hard to call. Between the trimmed V and J ends, which lost 5 bases and 7 bases, there was a span of 9 bases. The CDR3 consists of 12 residues. Germline V gene lookup returns CDR1 SGHAT and CDR2 FQNNGV. The CDR3 reads CASSQTLNEQFF. In nucleotides, the CDR3 is TGTGCCAGCAGCCAGACATTAAATGAGCAGTTCTTC. Full variable domain (outside the CDR3, taken from reference TRBV11-2 and TRBJ2-1): EAGVAQSPRYKIIEKRQSVAFWCNPISGHATLYWYQQILGQGPKLLIQFQNNGVVDDSQLPKDRFSAERLKGVDSTLKIQPAKLEDSAVYLCASSQTLNEQFFGPGTRLTVL.

This chain connects TRBV2 to TRBJ2-7; 7 bases line up with TRBD2. Germline assignment: CDR1 SNHLY and CDR2 FYNNEI. CDR3 length equals 16 residues. Trimming at V came to 5 bases and at J to 3 bases, leaving 13 bases not matched to a gene. This chain's CDR3 is CASSTRNRDYHYEQYF. CDR3 bases: TGTGCCAGCAGTACGCGAAACCGGGACTACCACTACGAGCAGTACTTC.

This clone was counted only a few times. V and J are TRBV2 and TRBJ2-2; 11 nucleotides agree with TRBD1. Per the germline V gene, CDR1 is SNHLY and CDR2 is FYNNEI. With V trimmed by 4 bases and J by 5 bases, 3 bases remained unmatched. The CDR3 is made up of 15 amino acids. CDR3 protein: CASSVGTGGTGELFF. In nucleotides, the CDR3 is TGTGCCAGCAGTGTCGGGACAGGGGGTACCGGGGAGCTGTTTTTT.

The chain couples TRBV10-2 to TRBJ1-6; 7 nucleotides match TRBD1. Trimming removed 5 bases from V and 0 bases from J; junction bases left unmatched: 7. This CDR3 has 17 amino acids. In germline, CDR1 is WSHSY, CDR2 SAAADI. CDR3 sequence reads: CASSQDRTSSYNSPLHF. CDR3 DNA: TGCGCCAGCAGTCAGGACAGGACGAGCTCCTATAATTCACCCCTCCACTTT.

This clone was found a few times. J is TRBJ2-1 and V is TRBV7-6; the D gene is possibly TRBD2 (6 bases). This CDR3 spans 14 amino acids. Germline CDR1 SGHVS, CDR2 FNYEAQ. V was trimmed by 8 bases and J by 6 bases, leaving 17 bases between them. This CDR3 reads CASGYLMGGNEQFF. CDR3 in DNA: TGTGCCAGCGGCTACTTAATGGGAGGCAATGAGCAGTTCTTC.

Only a few counts were recorded for this clone. The chain couples TRBV7-2 to TRBJ1-2; tentatively, D is TRBD1 (6 bases). This CDR3 has 14 residues. The germline V and J ends were trimmed by 5 bases and 8 bases, with 18 bases remaining between them. Germline V gene lookup returns CDR1 SGHTA and CDR2 FQGNSA. CDR3: CASSQGLGVEGYTF. The CDR3 nucleotides are TGTGCCAGCAGCCAGGGGCTGGGGGTTGAGGGCTACACCTTC.

The chain has TRBV7-2 and TRBJ2-7, with D unresolved. V gave up 0 bases and J gave up 6 bases, with 6 bases separating them. This CDR3 is 12 amino acids long. The germline gives CDR1 SGHTA, CDR2 FQGNSA. The CDR3 protein is CASSLAVGEQYF. The CDR3 DNA reads as TGTGCCAGCAGCTTAGCGGTCGGCGAGCAGTACTTC. Supplemented by reference TRBV7-2 and TRBJ2-7, the full variable domain reads GAGVSQSPSNKVTEKGKDVELRCDPISGHTALYWYRQSLGQGLEFLIYFQGNSAPDKSGLPSDRFSAERTGGSVSTLTIQRTQQEDSAVYLCASSLAVGEQYFGPGTRLTVT.

J is TRBJ1-1 and V is TRBV19; 7 positions agree with TRBD1. Germline lookup yields CDR1 LNHDA and CDR2 SQIVND (reference sequence). This CDR3 contains 13 residues. V shed 10 bases, J shed 1 base, and the junction held 6 bases outside the gene matches. The CDR3 loop reads CATATGWNTEAFF. CDR3 DNA sequence: TGTGCCACCGCGACAGGGTGGAACACTGAAGCTTTCTTT.

The chain joins TRBV20-1 to TRBJ2-5; D is undetermined. CDR3 length equals 10 residues. Looked up from germline, CDR1 is DFQATT and CDR2 is SNEGSKA (reference sequence). The V and J ends lost 6 bases and 5 bases respectively, with 7 bases between them. As DNA, the CDR3 is TGCAGTGCCCCCTTGGAGACCCAGTACTTC. It specifies CSAPLETQYF.

This sequence joins TRBV5-1 and TRBJ2-1; 7 positions match TRBD1. CDR3 length equals 15 residues. The V segment lost 4 bases and the J segment 5 bases; nucleotides outside the gene matches: 9. Germline assignment: CDR1 SGHRS and CDR2 YFSETQ. The CDR3 nucleotides read TGCGCCAGCAGCATCCGACAGGGACGCGACAATGAGCAGTTCTTC. It encodes CASSIRQGRDNEQFF.

This clone was observed a handful of times. The V and J genes are TRBV25-1 and TRBJ2-1; D not certain. The V end lost 2 bases, the J end lost 7 bases, and 9 bases lay between the germline ends. CDR3 length: 13 residues. CDR1 and CDR2 from the germline V gene are MGHDK and SYGVNS. CDR3 bases: TGTGCCAGCAGTGAACCCCCTACGAATGAGCAGTTCTTC. Its protein product is CASSEPPTNEQFF.

The rearrangement uses TRBV27 and TRBJ2-1, with D perhaps matching TRBD2 (5 bases). Trimming shortened V by 0 bases and J by 8 bases, and 8 bases separated the two germline ends. CDR1 and CDR2 from the germline V gene are MNHEY and SMNVEV (reference sequence). This CDR3 has 13 residues. The CDR3 sequence is CASSLSGKHEQFF. As DNA, the CDR3 is TGTGCCAGCAGTTTATCCGGGAAGCATGAGCAGTTCTTC.